This T cell receptor beta chain was found in a study of blood T cell repertoires in COVID-19. Study details: The United States, Italy and Spain supplied acute and convalescent COVID-19 samples. PBMCs, B-cell-depleted T cells, or T cells provided the cDNA or gDNA that made up the material.

The CDR3 runs to 17 residues. Per germline, CDR1 SGHNT and CDR2 YENEEA. V was clipped by 0 bases and J by 6 bases, with 15 bases between them. In the authors' methods: It was from reference gene primer amplification that nucleated cell counts were estimated. Assay: immunoSEQ multiplex PCR; the TCRdb copy retains only in-frame clones and omits some. V, J and clone size were drawn from that table, and D and trimming were deduced from the DNA. The table includes about 65,000 clones, 75% to 85% detected once. This sequence joins TRBV11-3 and TRBJ1-6; D perhaps matches TRBD1 (5 bases). This receptor was taken from a man aged 80 or over with acute or convalescent COVID-19. The sample comprised peripheral blood. The CDR3 bases are TGTGCCAGCAGCTTAGATGGGGGAGGCAGGGCTAATTCACCCCTCCACTTT. This codes for CASSLDGGGRANSPLHF.